The 8 T cell receptor beta chains below were found in one sample sequenced in a study of cytomegalovirus exposure and HLA in healthy donors. Both 60 Vbeta primers and 13 Jbeta primers went into the PCR. Clones were read by immunoSEQ multiplex PCR, and TCRdb kept only the in-frame ones, dropping some. Of 160,000 or so clones in the sample, roughly 85% are singletons; the top ten hold approximately 2.3%. Sequenced input: PBMCs. The receptors shown here come from a man aged 40-49 years in good health and CMV-seronegative.

This clone was counted only a few times. This same CDR3 is encoded by further DNA sequences in the sample. V gene TRBV4-2 combines with J gene TRBJ2-3; 10 nucleotides match TRBD2. Per the germline V gene, CDR1 is LGHNA and CDR2 is YNFKEQ. The CDR3 extends over 16 amino acids. V was pared by 0 bases and J by 4 bases, with 4 bases of the junction left unmatched. The CDR3 region has the DNA TGTGCCAGCAGCCAAGAAGTAGCGGGAGGTGCAGATACGCAGTATTTT. It translates to CASSQEVAGGADTQYF.

The sample holds a few counts of this clone. In nucleotides, the CDR3 is TGCGCCAGCAGCACTAGCGGGAGGGCCAATGAGCAGTTCTTC. Translated: CASSTSGRANEQFF. The V gene is TRBV5-1, the J gene TRBJ2-1; 13 nucleotides align to TRBD2. The trim removed 4 bases at V and 6 bases at J, leaving 1 base unmatched. The CDR3 totals 14 residues. Germline lookup yields CDR1 SGHRS and CDR2 YFSETQ. The entire variable domain, with the rest obtained from reference TRBV5-1 and TRBJ2-1, is as follows: KAGVTQTPRYLIKTRGQQVTLSCSPISGHRSVSWYQQTPGQGLQFLFEYFSETQRNKGNFPGRFSGRQFSNSRSEMNVSTLELGDSALYLCASSTSGRANEQFFGPGTRLTVL.

The J gene is TRBJ2-1, the V gene TRBV5-1; TRBD2 matches at 9 bases. With 2 bases clipped from V and 5 bases from J, the junction kept 5 bases outside the gene matches. Germline values: CDR1 SGHRS, CDR2 YFSETQ. The CDR3 has 15 residues. The CDR3 nucleotides are TGCGCCAGCAGCTTCGGCGGGGGGGGGAACAATGAGCAGTTCTTC. Protein: CASSFGGGGNNEQFF.

This chain joins TRBV6-1 and TRBJ1-3; possible D gene TRBD1, 6 bases. V lost 5 bases to trimming and J lost 2 bases, with 7 bases between them. The CDR3 has 13 amino acids. Per the germline V gene, CDR1 is MNHNS and CDR2 is SASEGT. This CDR3 reads CASSHRAGNTIYF. In DNA, the CDR3 is TGTGCCAGCAGTCACAGGGCTGGAAACACCATATATTTT.

The rearrangement joins TRBV14 to TRBJ2-2; D unclear. This CDR3 is built from 12 residues. The V gene lost 8 bases and the J gene lost 5 bases, with 9 bases spanning the gap. Germline CDR1 SGHDN, CDR2 FVKESK. CDR3 residues: CASSEWTGELFF. CDR3 sequence (DNA): TGTGCCAGCTCCGAGTGGACCGGGGAGCTGTTTTTT.

The chain has TRBV7-8 and TRBJ2-3; D remains ambiguous. Trimming removed 5 bases at V and 0 bases at J, with 15 bases between. CDR1 and CDR2 from the germline V gene are SGHVS and FQNEAQ. The CDR3 is 16 residues long. CDR3 residues: CASSAATSRSTDTQYF. CDR3 DNA sequence: TGTGCCAGCAGCGCCGCAACGAGCCGAAGCACAGATACGCAGTATTTT. Full variable domain (rest looked up from reference TRBV7-8 and TRBJ2-3): GAGVSQSPRYKVAKRGQDVALRCDPISGHVSLFWYQQALGQGPEFLTYFQNEAQLDKSGLPSDRFFAERPEGSVSTLKIQRTQQEDSAVYLCASSAATSRSTDTQYFGPGTRLTVL.

The gene calls are TRBV28 and TRBJ1-6; TRBD1 matches 9 bases. The length of the CDR3 is 16 residues. CDR1 and CDR2 from the germline V gene are MDHEN and SYDVKM. The J segment lost 7 bases and the V segment lost 6 bases, leaving 10 bases of the junction unmatched. The CDR3 protein is CASRPSDRGYNSPLHF. CDR3 sequence (DNA): TGTGCCAGCAGACCATCGGACAGGGGCTACAATTCACCCCTCCACTTT.

The CDR3 DNA is TGTGCCTGGGGCGGCCACAATCAGCCCCAGCATTTT. Its protein product is CAWGGHNQPQHF. The J gene is TRBJ1-5, the V gene TRBV30; unclear D gene. The CDR3 spans 12 residues. Germline-derived CDR1 and CDR2 are GTSNPN and SVGIG (reference sequence). Trimming took 5 bases from V and 3 from J, leaving 8 bases between them.